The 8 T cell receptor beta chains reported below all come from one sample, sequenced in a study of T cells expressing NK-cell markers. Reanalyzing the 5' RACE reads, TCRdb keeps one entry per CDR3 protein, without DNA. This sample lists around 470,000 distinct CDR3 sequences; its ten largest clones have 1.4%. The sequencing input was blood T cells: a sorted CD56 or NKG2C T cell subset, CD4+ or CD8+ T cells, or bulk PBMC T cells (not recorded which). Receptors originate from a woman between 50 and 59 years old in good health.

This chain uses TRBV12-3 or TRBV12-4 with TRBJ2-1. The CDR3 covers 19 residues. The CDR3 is CASSLGVAPASTLYNEQFF.

CDR3 amino acids: CASSPTPGQGSGNTIYF. The chain employs TRBV7-9 and TRBJ1-3; TCRdb outputs TRBD1, but without DNA this stays unchecked. This CDR3 spans 17 amino acids. In germline, CDR1 is SEHNR, CDR2 FQNEAQ (reference sequence).

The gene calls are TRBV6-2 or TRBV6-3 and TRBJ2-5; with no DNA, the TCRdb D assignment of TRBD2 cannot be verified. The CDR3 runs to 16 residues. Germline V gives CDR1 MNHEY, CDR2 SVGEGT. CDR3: CASSPQGLAVQETQYF.

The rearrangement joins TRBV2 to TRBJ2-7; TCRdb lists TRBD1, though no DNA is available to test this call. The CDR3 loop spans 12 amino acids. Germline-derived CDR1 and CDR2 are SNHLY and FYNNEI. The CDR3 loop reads CASWPGFEEQYF. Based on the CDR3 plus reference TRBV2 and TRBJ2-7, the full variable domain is EPEVTQTPSHQVTQMGQEVILRCVPISNHLYFYWYRQILGQKVEFLVSFYNNEISEKSEIFDDQFSVERPDGSNFTLKIRSTKLEDSAMYFCASWPGFEEQYFGPGTRLTVT.

The CDR3: CASSPPGRDETQYF. The chain joins TRBV18 to TRBJ2-5; checking the TCRdb D call of TRBD1 is not possible without DNA. Germline loops: CDR1 KGHSH, CDR2 LQKENI. The CDR3 extends over 14 amino acids. The whole variable domain, remainder taken from reference TRBV18 and TRBJ2-5, is NAGVMQNPRHLVRRRGQEARLRCSPMKGHSHVYWYRQLPEEGLKFMVYLQKENIIDESGMPKERFSAEFPKEGPSILRIQQVVRGDSAAYFCASSPPGRDETQYFGPGTRLLVL.

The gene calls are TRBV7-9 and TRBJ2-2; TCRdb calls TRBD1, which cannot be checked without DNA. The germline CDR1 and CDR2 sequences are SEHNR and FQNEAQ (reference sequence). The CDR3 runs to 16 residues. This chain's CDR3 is CASSLAGAGDTGELFF.

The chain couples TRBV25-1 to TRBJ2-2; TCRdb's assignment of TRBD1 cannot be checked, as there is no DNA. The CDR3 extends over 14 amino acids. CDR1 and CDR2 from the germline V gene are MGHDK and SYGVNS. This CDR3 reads CASLSEQGGGELFF.

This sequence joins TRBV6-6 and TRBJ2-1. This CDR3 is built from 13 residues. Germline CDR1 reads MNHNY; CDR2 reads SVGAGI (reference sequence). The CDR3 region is CASSPFVGNEQFF.